A selection of T cell receptor beta chains follows, all from one sample in a study of monozygotic twins with cystic fibrosis. The table came from immunoSEQ multiplex PCR; TCRdb's copy has only in-frame clones and leaves some out. Here the sample spans 30,000 to 45,000 clones, approximately 84% being singletons. The sequenced sample consisted of blood. These receptors were taken from a girl aged 2 to 10 with cystic fibrosis. The CDR3 runs from the conserved cysteine through the conserved F or W. A D gene is named only where the DNA matches it firmly. Clone size is shown for a subset of rows, as once, few, many or a class of expanded clone.

TRBJ2-3 . TRBV5-4 TRBD2 TGTGCCAGCAGCTTGCAGAGCGGGGGGGCCCCGAATACGCAGTATTTT CASSLQSGGAPNTQYF
TRBJ2-5 . TRBV7-8 . TGTGCCAGCAGCTTACGGCGGCTCGGTGGGGAGACCCAGTACTTC CASSLRRLGGETQYF
TRBJ2-5 . TRBV18 TRBD1 TGTGCCAGCTCACTACAGGGGAAAGAGACCCAGTACTTC CASSLQGKETQYF
TRBJ1-5 . TRBV19 . TGTGCCAGTAGTATCGGGCAGGGAGGTCAGCCCCAGCATTTT CASSIGQGGQPQHF
TRBJ1-2 . TRBV9 TRBD1 TGTGCCAGCAGCGTAGTAGCGACAGGGGATGGCTACACCTTC CASSVVATGDGYTF
TRBJ2-5 . TRBV6-4 TRBD2 TGTGCCAGCAATCCCCTAGCGGGGGGTAACCTTCAAGAGACCCAGTACTTC CASNPLAGGNLQETQYF
TRBJ2-2 . TRBV5-1 . TGCGCCAGCACCGGCGCGGTCACCGGGGAGCTGTTTTTT CASTGAVTGELFF
TRBJ2-7 . TRBV7-2 TRBD2 TGTGCCAGCAGCTCCACGGGGAGGGCCTACGAGCAGTACTTC CASSSTGRAYEQYF
TRBJ2-3 . TRBV2 . TGTGCCAGCAGTGAACAAGGTAGTAGGTGGACGCAGTATTTT CASSEQGSRWTQYF
TRBJ1-4 . TRBV5-1 . TGCGCCAGCAGCTTGGAGGGGGGTGGTGAAAAACTGTTTTTT CASSLEGGGEKLFF
TRBJ2-3 . TRBV4-1 TRBD1 TGCGCCAGCAGCCAAGATCCCAGGGGGCTTAGCACAGATACGCAGTATTTT CASSQDPRGLSTDTQYF
TRBJ2-1 once TRBV9 TRBD2 TGTGCCAGCAGCGTAGGAACTAGCGGGGGGAACAATGAGCAGTTCTTC CASSVGTSGGNNEQFF
TRBJ1-2 . TRBV7-2 . TGTGCCAGCAGTGGACAGCTGAACTATGGCTACACCTTC CASSGQLNYGYTF
TRBJ1-5 . TRBV6-1 . TGTGCCAGCAGTCGATATCAGCCCCAGCATTTT CASSRYQPQHF
TRBJ1-1 . TRBV7-9 TRBD1 TGTGCCAGCAGCCAGGGGACAGTTGAAGCTTTCTTT CASSQGTVEAFF
TRBJ2-5 . TRBV5-8 TRBD2 TGTGCCAGCAGCCGCATCTGGGGAGCGGGGGGCCAAGAGACCCAGTACTTC CASSRIWGAGGQETQYF
TRBJ2-7 . TRBV7-9 . TGTGCCAGCAGCGCAGACTACGAGCAGTACTTC CASSADYEQYF
TRBJ1-3 . TRBV9 . TGTGCCAGCAGCGTAGCTACGGGGACTGGAAACACCATATATTTT CASSVATGTGNTIYF
TRBJ1-2 few TRBV6-1 TRBD1 TGTGCCAGCAGTGGCCAACAGGGGAGGAACTATGGCTACACCTTC CASSGQQGRNYGYTF
TRBJ2-2 . TRBV5-1 TRBD2 TGCGCCAGCAGGGAGGTAGCGGGGAACACCGGGGAGCTGTTTTTT CASREVAGNTGELFF
TRBJ1-2 few TRBV14 . TGTGCCAGCAGCCCCAAGAGATCCGGGCGCATGACCTTC CASSPKRSGRMTF
TRBJ2-7 . TRBV11-3 . TGTGCCAGCAGCTTACGAGGGGGAGCCTCCTACGAGCAGTACTTC CASSLRGGASYEQYF
TRBJ2-7 . TRBV11-1 TRBD2 TGTGCCAGCAGCTACGCGCAACTAGCGGGGGTCTACGAGCAGTACTTC CASSYAQLAGVYEQYF
TRBJ2-3 . TRBV5-4 . TGTGCCAGCAGCTGGGGGGAGACGGAAAGCACGGATACGCAGTATTTT CASSWGETESTDTQYF
TRBJ2-1 . TRBV6-5 TRBD1 TGTGCCAGCAGTTACGAAGGGACAGGGGCGCCCAATGAGCAGTTCTTC CASSYEGTGAPNEQFF
TRBJ1-1 . TRBV5-6 TRBD1 TGTGCCAGCAGCTTGGAGGGGGCTACTGAAGCTTTCTTT CASSLEGATEAFF
TRBJ2-6 once TRBV25-1 . TGTGCCAGCAGTGAAGTGAGGGCTGGGGCCAACGTCCTGACTTTC CASSEVRAGANVLTF
TRBJ1-2 . TRBV4-1 TRBD1 TGCGCCAGCAGCCAGCTGACAGGGGTCTATGGCTACACCTTC CASSQLTGVYGYTF
TRBJ1-1 once TRBV2 . TGTGCCAGCAGTGAAGCCCTATTTCGGTCTTCCACTGAAGCTTTCTTT CASSEALFRSSTEAFF
TRBJ1-2 . TRBV11-2 . TGTGCCAGCAGCTTGGGGCCCCTTGTTGGCTACACCTTC CASSLGPLVGYTF
TRBJ2-1 . TRBV5-1 TRBD2 TGCGCCAGCAGCTTCGCGGCGGGGGGGATCTACAATGAGCAGTTCTTC CASSFAAGGIYNEQFF
TRBJ1-1 . TRBV5-4 . TGTGCCAGCGCACTCCAGAACACTGAAGCTTTCTTT CASALQNTEAFF
TRBJ1-2 . TRBV25-1 . TGTGCCAGCAGTGGGGGGGAGTTCTGGTATGGCTACACCTTC CASSGGEFWYGYTF
TRBJ2-1 . TRBV5-6 TRBD2 TGTGCCAGCAGCTCCCGGACTAGCGGTTCCTACAATGAGCAGTTCTTC CASSSRTSGSYNEQFF
TRBJ2-7 . TRBV5-4 . TGTGCCAGATTACCCACTAGTTCTCACAACGAGCAGTACTTC CARLPTSSHNEQYF
TRBJ2-5 . TRBV5-1 . TGCGCCAGCAGCTTCAGGGAAGAGACCCAGTACTTC CASSFREETQYF
TRBJ1-1 . TRBV30 TRBD1 TGTGCCTGTCTAACAGGGGAGTCGGAAGCTTTCTTT CACLTGESEAFF
TRBJ2-3 . TRBV7-9 . TGTGCCAGCAGCTTAGTTACGGGGCCAAGCACAGATACGCAGTATTTT CASSLVTGPSTDTQYF
TRBJ1-2 . TRBV19 TRBD1 TGTGCCAGTGGGAACGACAGGGGCTATGGCTACACCTTC CASGNDRGYGYTF
TRBJ1-1 few TRBV7-9 . TGTGCCAGCAGACGACCGGGGCTTAATGAAGCTTTCTTT CASRRPGLNEAFF